Sequencing of this TCR beta chain was carried out in a study of T cells in tumors after PD-1 blockade (dated by TCRdb to between 2018 and 2021). In the study overall: Prior checkpoint blockade, systemic immunosuppressant use, and recent radiotherapy or other anti-cancer therapy within 4 weeks were grounds for patient exclusion. Patients were treated with either pembrolizumab 200 mg every 3 weeks or cemiplimab 350 mg every 2 weeks. While on anti-PD-1 treatment, some of the patients also continued taking daily vismodegib 150 mg. Peripheral blood samples averaged approximately 100,000 TCR templates (range about 21,000-260,000) and 35,000 to 45,000 unique clonotypes. The study performed paired single-cell RNA and TCR sequencing on site-matched tumors from BCC or SCC patients before and after anti-PD-1 therapy. To compare clonotypes in blood versus tumor, bulk TCR sequencing was run on fewer than 12 peripheral blood samples drawn from four to six patients. RECIST version 1.1 was the standard used to evaluate clinical response. What the research found in general, with its limitations: About 41% of tumor TCR clonotypes were found in blood, and some novel exhausted tumor clones appeared in pre-treatment blood, suggesting peripheral recruitment. The source of novel T cell clones was not identified and could include lymphoid organs or rare unexpanded clones within the tumor or its periphery.

What this sample's time point label stands for: after anti-PD-1 therapy. Genomic DNA extracted from tumor biopsies or peripheral blood was used for bulk TCRbeta sequencing, with input ranging from about 600 ng to 6,500 ng. All patients had histologically proven advanced or metastatic basal or squamous cell carcinoma and were poor candidates for surgical resection. The basal cell carcinoma cohort comprised eleven to twelve patients, of whom 8 had bulk tumor TCR sequencing. This clone was detected once. There is no known antigen for this receptor. Base qualities are not provided; no much larger clone lies one nucleotide away. Counted from cysteine to phenylalanine, this CDR3 has 14 amino acids. Only the CDR3 portion is preserved as DNA: 42 bases, with reading frame beginning at the first base. V drops 0 bases and J drops 2 bases, leaving 11 bases in between. CDR1 and CDR2 (GTSNPN, SVGIG) derive from the germline V gene (reference sequence).

Deep TCRbeta sequencing was performed with the immunoSEQ platform. The source study handled its data this way. Only productive rearrangements were exported from the immunoSEQ Analyzer for further analysis. T cell phenotypes were assigned to bulk TCRbeta clonotypes by matching to single-cell RNA+TCR-seq clones sharing the same TCRbeta sequence. Tumor enrichment of a clone was calculated by dividing the clone's tumor frequency by the clone's PBMC frequency, both taken from bulk TCR sequencing. TCRs were sorted with GLIPH into specificity groups, meaning clusters of distinct TCRs that share CDR3 motifs and likely recognize common antigens. TCRdb holds this immuneACCESS table with in-frame rearrangements only. Some clones are missing; in checked studies, unresolved V genes explain under half, and the rest has no known cause. V, J and clone size reflect that table, while D and trimming were determined from the DNA. The sample table records 60,000 to 65,000 clones; around two thirds of these occur just once. Approximately 4.5% of the sample is held by the ten biggest clonotypes.

The sequence links TRBV30 to TRBJ2-7; TRBD2 is possibly the D segment (5 matching bases). The source material was PBMCs, sampled after anti-PD-1 treatment. The source of this sequence is a human donor with basal cell carcinoma. The CDR3 protein: CAWSVGSGTYEQYF. The nucleotides are TGTGCCTGGAGTGTGGGCTCCGGGACCTACGAGCAGTACTTC.